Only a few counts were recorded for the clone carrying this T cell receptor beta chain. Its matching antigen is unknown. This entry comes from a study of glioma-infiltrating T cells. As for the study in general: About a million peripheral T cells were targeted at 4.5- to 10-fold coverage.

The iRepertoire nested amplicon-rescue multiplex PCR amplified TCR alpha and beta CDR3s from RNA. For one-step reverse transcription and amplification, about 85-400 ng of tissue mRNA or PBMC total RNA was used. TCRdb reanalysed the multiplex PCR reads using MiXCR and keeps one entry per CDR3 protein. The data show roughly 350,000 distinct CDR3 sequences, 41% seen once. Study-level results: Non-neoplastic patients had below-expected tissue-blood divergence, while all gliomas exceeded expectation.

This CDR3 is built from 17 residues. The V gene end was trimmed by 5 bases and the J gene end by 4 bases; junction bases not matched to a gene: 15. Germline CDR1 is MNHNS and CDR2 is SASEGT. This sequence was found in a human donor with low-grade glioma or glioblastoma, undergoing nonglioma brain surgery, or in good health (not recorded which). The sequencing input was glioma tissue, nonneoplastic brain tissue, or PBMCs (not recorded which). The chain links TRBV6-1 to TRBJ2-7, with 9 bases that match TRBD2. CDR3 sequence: CASSYGVGAGGGYEQYF. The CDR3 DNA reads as TGTGCCAGCAGTTATGGGGTCGGAGCGGGAGGTGGATACGAGCAGTACTTC.